This T cell receptor beta chain originates from a study of shared clonotypes between healthy human individuals (dated by TCRdb to about 2020). In the study overall: The cohort comprised a couple of women and a few men aged 18 to 49 years. Per donor, three plates each were used for CD4 naive and CD4 memory, two for CD8 naive, and one for CD8 memory. Blood TCR repertoires of about five healthy adults were deeply sequenced to estimate repertoire size and the extent of clonotype sharing between individuals. To increase sequencing depth and limit assay-specific biases, TCR repertoire library preparation and sequencing were carried out by different laboratories using diverse techniques. Leukapheresis yielded between about 0.85 and 10 billion PBMCs per donor. General study outcomes and caveats: Clonotypes shared by all four sorted-subset donors showed higher generation probabilities than non-shared clonotypes. Pairwise subsampling indicated that sequencing depth was expected to affect the degree of clonotype sharing among donors. The genetic and exposure-history diversity represented was limited by the small number of donors. When several donors were compared, the shared fraction of clonotypes was approximately 5% for naive CD4, roughly 3.3% for naive CD8, 2.3% for memory CD4, and around 0.4% for memory CD8. Larger estimated clonotype richness was generally found for naive subsets than for memory subsets. Sampling was limited to blood, and TCR repertoires in tissue likely differ from TCR repertoires in blood. Even with the large sequencing depth, rarefaction of the sorted-subset datasets indicated that sequencing was incomplete.

CD8 naive samples consisted of CD45RO-negative cells that were positively selected for CCR7, yielding a CD45RA+CCR7+ population without TemRA cells. The donors were healthy, HIV-negative adults with no recently reported acute infections or vaccinations. Every donor was a Caucasian adult residing in Nashville, Tennessee, USA. Blood was obtained by leukapheresis, after which PBMCs were separated by Ficoll-Histopaque density gradient centrifugation and cryopreserved in liquid nitrogen vapor phase. Analytical flow cytometry was used to check the purity and quantity of every magnetically sorted T cell population. Genomic DNA was isolated from every sorted fraction and measured by UV absorbance on a Nanodrop 2000c. Using the deep immunoSEQ assay, multiplex PCR amplified TCR CDR3 regions from genomic DNA. Extracted genomic DNA from each cell subset was spread evenly across all wells of several immunoSEQ 96-well plates, with each plate serving as a replicate. For sorted subsets, 200 to 250 ng of genomic DNA, equivalent to around 29,000 T cell genomes, went into each replicate PCR. Purified libraries were quantified with a Qubit 3.0 fluorometer, sized on a Bioanalyzer 2100, and re-quantified with the KAPA Library Quantification kit. Each immunoSEQ 96-well plate was sequenced on its own single-read 150-cycle Illumina NextSeq 550 flow cell. From the authors' description of their analysis: Because only junctional sequences without quality scores were contained in the immunoSEQ output, filtering matching that applied to full-length reads could not be performed. Sequences were annotated with PyIR, a Python wrapper for IgBLAST v1.9, and V/J genes and CDR3 were assigned using IMGT germline references. Any read was removed if the V/J assignment was weak (E-value above 1e-6), the CDR3 was missing, or the read contained stop codons, out-of-frame junctions, or ambiguous translated residues. A V3J clonotype was defined by an identical inferred V gene, J gene, and CDR3 amino acid sequence. Percentage overlap between repertoires was computed as shared unique clonotypes divided by the size of the smaller repertoire. Three approaches were used to assess repertoire richness: RTK rarefaction, the Chao1 estimator, and Recon v2.1 estimates of unobserved clonotypes. For all TCRbeta clonotypes obtained by the gDNA method from a handful of donors, generation probabilities were computed with OLGA. Held by TCRdb, this immuneACCESS table contains in-frame sequences only and omits some clones. Under half of the omission traces to an unresolved V gene where checked; the cause of the rest is unknown. D and trimming come from the DNA, and the V and J calls and clone size come from that table. This sample comprises about 820,000 clones, roughly 92% of them detected only once. The ten top clones hold 24% of the sample.

As for this clone: The target of this receptor is not known. No much larger clone exists at a distance of one base, and base qualities are not known.

V loses 0 bases, J loses 4 bases, and the germline ends lie 10 bases apart. CDR1 SGHDN and CDR2 FVKESK are derived from the germline V gene. Spanning cysteine to phenylalanine, the CDR3 consists of 15 amino acids. Only CDR3 DNA remains: 45 bases, in frame from the first base. The sequence was obtained from a man aged 30 to 39 in good health. Source material: naive CD8+ T cells sorted from blood. The sample's cell subset or site, from its label and the paper: CD45RA+CCR7+. Recombination joined TRBV14 with TRBJ1-5, with the D gene call left open. Here the CDR3 is given as CASSQESGWNQPQHF. The DNA sequence reads TGTGCCAGCAGCCAAGAGTCCGGGTGGAATCAGCCCCAGCATTTT.